The clone carrying this T cell receptor beta chain was seen only a few times. These data are taken from a study of identical twins. TCRdb re-called the 5' RACE reads through MiXCR, storing one row per CDR3 protein. This table has hundreds of thousands of distinct CDR3 sequences, roughly 6% appearing once. CDR3 length: 16 amino acids. V shed 0 bases, J shed 6 bases, and the junction held 6 bases outside the gene matches. Germline CDR1 is SGHTA and CDR2 is FQGNSA. V is TRBV7-2 and J is TRBJ2-2, with 8 bases aligning to TRBD1. What was sequenced was naive T cells sorted from blood. The TCR originated in a young man in good health. Here the CDR3 reads CASSLAGQGKAGELFF. The CDR3, as DNA: TGTGCCAGCAGCTTAGCCGGACAGGGTAAAGCCGGGGAGCTGTTTTTT.